The TCR beta chain under discussion was sequenced for a study of shared clonotypes between healthy human individuals (TCRdb year 2020). Concerning the study at large: Two women and a few men aged 18 to 49 years were included in the cohort. For each donor, three plates each were used for CD4 naive and CD4 memory, two plates were used for CD8 naive, and one plate was used for CD8 memory. To estimate repertoire size and how much clonotype sharing occurs between individuals, the study deeply sequenced the blood TCR repertoires of about five healthy adults. To increase sequencing depth and limit assay-specific biases, different laboratories used diverse techniques to prepare libraries and sequence TCR repertoires. Leukapheresis yielded between about 0.94 and 9 billion PBMCs per donor.

The research as a whole found: Naive subsets generally had larger estimated clonotype richness than memory subsets did. Incomplete sequencing was indicated by rarefaction of sorted-subset datasets, despite the large sequencing depth. The small number of donors limited the genetic and exposure-history diversity represented. Higher generation probabilities were observed for clonotypes shared by all four sorted-subset donors than for non-shared clonotypes. Across a few donors, around 5% of naive CD4, approximately 3.6% of naive CD8, around 2.5% of memory CD4, and 0.4% to 0.45% of memory CD8 clonotypes were shared. Pairwise subsampling indicated that sequencing depth was expected to affect the degree of clonotype sharing among donors. Sampling was restricted to blood, and TCR repertoires in tissues likely differ from the TCR repertoires found in blood.

Worth noting for this clone: The clone's antigen remains unknown. Within one base of it there is no much larger clone, and no base qualities were kept.

Donors were healthy HIV-negative adults with no recently reported acute infections or vaccinations. Only Caucasian adults living in Nashville, Tennessee, USA were represented among the donors. CD4+ T cells were enriched through magnetic negative selection, after which naive cells were positively selected on CD45RA and the remaining negative fraction served as the memory subset. Blood was obtained by leukapheresis, after which PBMCs were separated by Ficoll-Histopaque density gradient centrifugation and cryopreserved in liquid nitrogen vapor phase. Analytical flow cytometry was used to check the purity and quantity of every magnetically sorted T cell population. Genomic DNA was isolated from each sorted fraction and quantified by UV absorbance on a Nanodrop 2000c. Using the deep immunoSEQ assay, TCR CDR3 regions were amplified from genomic DNA by multiplex PCR. Extracted genomic DNA from each cell subset was distributed evenly across all wells of several immunoSEQ 96-well plates, and each plate was treated as a replicate. For sorted subsets, 200 to 250 ng of genomic DNA, equivalent to 25,000 to 35,000 T cell genomes, went into each replicate PCR. Purified libraries were measured with a Qubit 3.0 fluorometer, size-checked on a Bioanalyzer 2100, and measured again with the KAPA Library Quantification kit. A separate single-read 150-cycle Illumina NextSeq 550 flow cell was used to sequence each immunoSEQ 96-well plate. On the study's bioinformatics: The immunoSEQ output contained only junctional sequences without quality scores, so filtering could not match that applied to full-length reads. To assign V/J genes and CDR3, sequences were annotated using PyIR, a Python wrapper for IgBLAST v1.9, with IMGT germline references. Reads with weak V/J assignments (E-value above 1e-6), missing CDR3, stop codons, out-of-frame junctions, or ambiguous translated residues were removed. V3J clonotypes were defined as sequences sharing an identical inferred V gene, J gene, and CDR3 amino acid sequence. Percentage overlap between repertoires was calculated by dividing the number of shared unique clonotypes by the size of the smaller repertoire. RTK rarefaction, the Chao1 estimator, and Recon v2.1 estimates of unobserved clonotypes were used to assess repertoire richness. OLGA was used to compute generation probabilities for all TCRbeta clonotypes that the gDNA method yielded from a handful of donors. The source is immuneACCESS, and TCRdb retained only in-frame sequences with V and J called. Part of the clones is not carried over; for the studies checked, unresolved V genes explain less than half of this, and the remainder is unexplained. V and J calls and clone size are those listed in that table; D and trimming were worked out from the DNA. Here the sample has under 550,000 clones; roughly 95% occur a single time. Jointly, the top ten make up approximately 0.062% of the sample.

Sequenced: naive CD4+ T cells sorted from blood. The sample's cell subset or site label, decoded: CD45RA+ positively selected. This TCR derives from a woman under 40 in good health.

Read as DNA, the sequence is TGTGCCAGCAGCTCAAAACCGGGACAGGGGTCGCGGGAGCAGTACTTC. Translated, this is CASSSKPGQGSREQYF. The V and J genes are TRBV11-2 and TRBJ2-7, with TRBD1 identical over 10 junction bases. Taken from the germline V gene, the CDR1 and CDR2 loops are SGHAT and FQNNGV. The CDR3 measures 16 amino acids from cysteine to phenylalanine. CDR3 DNA only is kept here, 48 bases in frame from base 1. V ends up 4 bases short and J 7 bases short, with an unmatched junction base count of 13.